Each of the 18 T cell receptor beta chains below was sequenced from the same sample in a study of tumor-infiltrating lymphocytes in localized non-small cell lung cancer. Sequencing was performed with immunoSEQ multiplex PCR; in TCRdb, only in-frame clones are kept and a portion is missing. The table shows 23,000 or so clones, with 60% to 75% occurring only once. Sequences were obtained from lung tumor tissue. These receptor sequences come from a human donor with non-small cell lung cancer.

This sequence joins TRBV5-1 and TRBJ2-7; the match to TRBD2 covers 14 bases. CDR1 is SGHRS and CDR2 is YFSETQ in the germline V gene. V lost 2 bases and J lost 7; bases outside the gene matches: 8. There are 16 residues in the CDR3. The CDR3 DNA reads TGCGCCAGCAGCTTCACGACTAGCGGGAGGGCCCAAGAGCAGTACTTC. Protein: CASSFTTSGRAQEQYF.

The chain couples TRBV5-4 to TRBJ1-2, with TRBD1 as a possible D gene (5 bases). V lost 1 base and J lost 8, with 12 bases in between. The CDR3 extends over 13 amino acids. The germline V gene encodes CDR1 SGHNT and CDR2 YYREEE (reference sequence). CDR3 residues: CASSLKAGFGYTF. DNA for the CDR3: TGTGCCAGCAGCTTGAAGGCAGGGTTCGGCTACACCTTC. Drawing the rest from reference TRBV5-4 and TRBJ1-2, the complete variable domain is ETGVTQSPTHLIKTRGQQVTLRCSSQSGHNTVSWYQQALGQGPQFIFQYYREEENGRGNFPPRFSGLQFPNYSSELNVNALELDDSALYLCASSLKAGFGYTFGSGTRLTVV.

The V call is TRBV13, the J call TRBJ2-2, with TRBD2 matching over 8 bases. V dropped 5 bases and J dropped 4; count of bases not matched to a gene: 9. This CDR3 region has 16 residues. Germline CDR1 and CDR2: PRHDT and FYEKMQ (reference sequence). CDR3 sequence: CASSREREFTTGELFF. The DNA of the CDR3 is TGTGCCAGCAGCCGCGAGCGGGAGTTTACCACCGGGGAGCTGTTTTTT.

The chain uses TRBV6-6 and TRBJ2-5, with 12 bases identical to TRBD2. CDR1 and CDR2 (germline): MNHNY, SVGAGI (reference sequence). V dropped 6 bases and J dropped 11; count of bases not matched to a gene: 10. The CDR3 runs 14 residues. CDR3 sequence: CASRLAGGTREQYF. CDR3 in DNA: TGTGCCAGCAGACTAGCGGGAGGAACTCGGGAGCAGTACTTC.

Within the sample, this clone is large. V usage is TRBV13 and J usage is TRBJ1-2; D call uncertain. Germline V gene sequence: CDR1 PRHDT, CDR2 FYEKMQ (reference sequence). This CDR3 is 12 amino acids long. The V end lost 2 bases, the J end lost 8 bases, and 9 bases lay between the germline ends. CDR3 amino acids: CASSLRVGGYTF. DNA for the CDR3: TGTGCCAGCAGCTTAAGAGTGGGGGGCTACACCTTC.

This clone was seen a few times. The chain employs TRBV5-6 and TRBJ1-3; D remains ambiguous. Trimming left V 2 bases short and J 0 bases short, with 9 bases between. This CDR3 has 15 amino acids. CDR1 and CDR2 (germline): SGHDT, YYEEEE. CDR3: CASSFDPNSGNTIYF. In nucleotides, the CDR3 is TGTGCCAGCAGCTTCGACCCAAACTCTGGAAACACCATATATTTT. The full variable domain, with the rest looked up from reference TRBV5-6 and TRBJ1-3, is DAGVTQSPTHLIKTRGQQVTLRCSPKSGHDTVSWYQQALGQGPQFIFQYYEEEERQRGNFPDRFSGHQFPNYSSELNVNALLLGDSALYLCASSFDPNSGNTIYFGEGSWLTVV.

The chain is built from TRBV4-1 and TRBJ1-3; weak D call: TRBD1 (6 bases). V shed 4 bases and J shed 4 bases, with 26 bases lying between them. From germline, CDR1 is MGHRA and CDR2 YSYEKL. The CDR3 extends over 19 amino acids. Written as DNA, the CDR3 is TGCGCCAGCAGCCGGCACCTGGGGGGGGCAAGTGGTTCAGGAAACACCATATATTTT. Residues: CASSRHLGGASGSGNTIYF.

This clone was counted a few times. CDR3 in DNA: TGTGCCACCAGCAGAGAACAGAATCAGCCCCAGCATTTT. Translation gives CATSREQNQPQHF. This chain joins TRBV15 and TRBJ1-5; D gene unclear. V gave up 0 bases and J gave up 4 bases, with 4 bases separating them. CDR3 length equals 13 residues. The germline V gene encodes CDR1 LNHNV and CDR2 YYDKDF (reference sequence). The full variable domain, completed using reference TRBV15 and TRBJ1-5, is DAMVIQNPRYQVTQFGKPVTLSCSQTLNHNVMYWYQQKSSQAPKLLFHYYDKDFNNEADTPDNFQSRRPNTSFCFLDIRSPGLGDTAMYLCATSREQNQPQHFGDGTRLSIL.

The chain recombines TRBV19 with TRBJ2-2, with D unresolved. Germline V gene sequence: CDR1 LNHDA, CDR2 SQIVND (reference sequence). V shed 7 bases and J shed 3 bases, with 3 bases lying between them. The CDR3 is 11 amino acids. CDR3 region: CASTYTGELFF. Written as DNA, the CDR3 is TGTGCCAGTACTTACACCGGGGAGCTGTTTTTT.

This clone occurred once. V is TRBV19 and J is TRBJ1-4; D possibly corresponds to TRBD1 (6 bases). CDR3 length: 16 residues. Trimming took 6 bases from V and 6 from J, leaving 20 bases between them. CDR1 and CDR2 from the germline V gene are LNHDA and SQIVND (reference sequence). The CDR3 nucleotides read TGTGCCAGTAGCCTGGCTGGGGGCTTTAGTGATGAAAAACTGTTTTTT. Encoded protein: CASSLAGGFSDEKLFF.

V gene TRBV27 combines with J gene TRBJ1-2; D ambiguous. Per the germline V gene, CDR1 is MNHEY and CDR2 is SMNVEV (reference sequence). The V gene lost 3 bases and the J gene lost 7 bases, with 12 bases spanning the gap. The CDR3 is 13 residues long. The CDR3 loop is CASSFDRGVGYTF. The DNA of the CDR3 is TGTGCCAGCAGTTTTGACCGTGGGGTTGGCTACACCTTC.

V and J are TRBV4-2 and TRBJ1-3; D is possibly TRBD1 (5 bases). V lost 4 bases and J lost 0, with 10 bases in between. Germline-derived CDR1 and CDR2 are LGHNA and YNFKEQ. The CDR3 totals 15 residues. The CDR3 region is CASSRDAGSGNTIYF. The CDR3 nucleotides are TGTGCCAGCAGCCGGGACGCCGGCTCTGGAAACACCATATATTTT.

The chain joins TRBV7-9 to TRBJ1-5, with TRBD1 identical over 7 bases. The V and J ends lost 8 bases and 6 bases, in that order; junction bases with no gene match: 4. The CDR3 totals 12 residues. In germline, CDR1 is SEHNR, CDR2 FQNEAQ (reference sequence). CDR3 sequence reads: CASDREGQPQHF. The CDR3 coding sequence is TGTGCCAGCGACAGGGAGGGTCAGCCCCAGCATTTT.

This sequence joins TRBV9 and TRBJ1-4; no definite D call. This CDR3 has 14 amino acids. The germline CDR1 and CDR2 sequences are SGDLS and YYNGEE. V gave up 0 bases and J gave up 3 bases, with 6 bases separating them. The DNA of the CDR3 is TGTGCCAGCAGCGTAGGTCTCGCTAATGAAAAACTGTTTTTT. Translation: CASSVGLANEKLFF. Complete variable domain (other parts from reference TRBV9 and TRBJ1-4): DSGVTQTPKHLITATGQRVTLRCSPRSGDLSVYWYQQSLDQGLQFLIQYYNGEERAKGNILERFSAQQFPDLHSELNLSSLELGDSALYFCASSVGLANEKLFFGSGTQLSVL.

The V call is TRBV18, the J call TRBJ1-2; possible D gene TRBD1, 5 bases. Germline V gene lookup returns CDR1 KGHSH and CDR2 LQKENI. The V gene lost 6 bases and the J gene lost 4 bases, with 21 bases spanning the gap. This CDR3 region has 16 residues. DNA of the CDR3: TGTGCCAGCTCCCCAGGGTCGGCAGACCTTTCCTATGGCTACACCTTC. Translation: CASSPGSADLSYGYTF.

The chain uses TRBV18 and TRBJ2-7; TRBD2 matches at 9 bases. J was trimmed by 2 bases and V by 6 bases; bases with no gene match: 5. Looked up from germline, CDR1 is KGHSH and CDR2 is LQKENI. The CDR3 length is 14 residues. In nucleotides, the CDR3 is TGTGCCAGCTCCCCTCTAGCGGGGACCTACGAGCAGTACTTC. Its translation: CASSPLAGTYEQYF.

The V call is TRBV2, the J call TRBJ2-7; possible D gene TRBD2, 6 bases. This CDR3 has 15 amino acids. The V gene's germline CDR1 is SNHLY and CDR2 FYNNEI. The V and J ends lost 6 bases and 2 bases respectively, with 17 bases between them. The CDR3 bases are TGTGCCAGCAGCGAGGGAGGTGCACGCGCCTACGAGCAGTACTTC. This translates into CASSEGGARAYEQYF. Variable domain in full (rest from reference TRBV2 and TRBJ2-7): EPEVTQTPSHQVTQMGQEVILRCVPISNHLYFYWYRQILGQKVEFLVSFYNNEISEKSEIFDDQFSVERPDGSNFTLKIRSTKLEDSAMYFCASSEGGARAYEQYFGPGTRLTVT.

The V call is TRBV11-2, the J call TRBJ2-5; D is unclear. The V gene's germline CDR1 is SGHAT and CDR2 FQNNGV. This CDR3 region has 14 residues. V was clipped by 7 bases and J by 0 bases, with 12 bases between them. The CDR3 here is CASTLKGYQETQYF. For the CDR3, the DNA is TGTGCCAGCACCCTAAAAGGGTACCAAGAGACCCAGTACTTC.